This TCR beta chain comes out of a study of blood T cell repertoires in COVID-19. On the study more broadly: In each case, the material was cDNA or gDNA derived from T cells, B-cell-depleted T cells, or PBMCs.

Per the original data handling: Estimation of nucleated cell counts was performed using reference gene primer amplification. Produced via immunoSEQ multiplex PCR; TCRdb's table is partial and in-frame only. That table furnishes V, J and clone size, whereas the DNA furnished D and trimming. The sample includes approximately 210,000 clones, roughly nine tenths seen only once; the top ten take under 2%. CDR1 SQVTM and CDR2 ANQGSEA come from the germline V gene. CDR3 size: 15 residues. V gave up 5 bases and J gave up 6 bases, with 23 bases separating them. The TCR sequence derives from a man between 65 and 85 years old with acute or convalescent COVID-19. This chain connects TRBV29-1 to TRBJ2-7; tentatively, D is TRBD2 (6 bases). The specimen was peripheral blood. CDR3 protein: CSVPNPQGLPSEQYF. CDR3 DNA: TGCAGCGTTCCCAACCCCCAGGGACTTCCCTCCGAGCAGTACTTC.